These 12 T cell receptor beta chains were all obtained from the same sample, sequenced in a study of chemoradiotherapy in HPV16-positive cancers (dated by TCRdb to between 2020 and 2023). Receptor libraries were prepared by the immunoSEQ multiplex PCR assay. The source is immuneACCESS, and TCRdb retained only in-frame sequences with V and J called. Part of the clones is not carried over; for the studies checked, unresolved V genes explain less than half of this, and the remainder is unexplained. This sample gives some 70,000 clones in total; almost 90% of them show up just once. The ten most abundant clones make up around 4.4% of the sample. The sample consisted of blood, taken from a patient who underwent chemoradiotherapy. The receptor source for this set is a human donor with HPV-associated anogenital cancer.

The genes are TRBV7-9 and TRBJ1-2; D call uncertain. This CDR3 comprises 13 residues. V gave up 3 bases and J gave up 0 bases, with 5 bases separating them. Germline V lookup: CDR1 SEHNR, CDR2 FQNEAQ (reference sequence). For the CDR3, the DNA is TGTGCCAGCAGCTTCGAGACTAACTATGGCTACACCTTC. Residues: CASSFETNYGYTF.

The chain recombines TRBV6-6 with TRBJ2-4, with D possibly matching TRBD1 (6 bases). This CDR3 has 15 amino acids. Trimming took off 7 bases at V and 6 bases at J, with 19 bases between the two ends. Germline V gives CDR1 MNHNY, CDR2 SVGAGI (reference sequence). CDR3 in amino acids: CASTAGLGAGNIQYF. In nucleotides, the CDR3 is TGTGCCAGCACCGCTGGTCTGGGGGCTGGAAACATTCAGTACTTC.

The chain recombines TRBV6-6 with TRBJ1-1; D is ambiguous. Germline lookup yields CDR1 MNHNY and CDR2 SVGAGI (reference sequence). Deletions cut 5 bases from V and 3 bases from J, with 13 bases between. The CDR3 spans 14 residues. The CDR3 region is CASSNPLRDTEAFF. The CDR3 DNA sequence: TGTGCCAGCAGTAACCCCCTTCGCGACACTGAAGCTTTCTTT.

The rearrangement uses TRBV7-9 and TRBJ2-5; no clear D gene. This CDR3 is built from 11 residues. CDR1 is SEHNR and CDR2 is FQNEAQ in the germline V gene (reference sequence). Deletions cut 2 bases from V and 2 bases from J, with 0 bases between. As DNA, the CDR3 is TGTGCCAGCAGCTTACAAGAGACCCAGTACTTC. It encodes CASSLQETQYF.

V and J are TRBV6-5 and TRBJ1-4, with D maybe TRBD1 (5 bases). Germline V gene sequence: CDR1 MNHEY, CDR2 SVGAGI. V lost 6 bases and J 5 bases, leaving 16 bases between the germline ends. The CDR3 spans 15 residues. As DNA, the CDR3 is TGTGCCAGCAGGGACCCGGGGGGACGCAATGAAAAACTGTTTTTT. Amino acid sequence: CASRDPGGRNEKLFF.

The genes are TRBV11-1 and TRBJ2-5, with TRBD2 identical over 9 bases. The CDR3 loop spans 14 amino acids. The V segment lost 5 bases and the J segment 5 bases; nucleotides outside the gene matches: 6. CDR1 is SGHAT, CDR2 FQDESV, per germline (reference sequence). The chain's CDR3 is CASSAEREVETQYF. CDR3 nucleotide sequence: TGTGCCAGCAGCGCGGAGCGGGAGGTGGAGACCCAGTACTTC.

CDR3 nucleotides: TGTGCCAGCAGCCAAGAAGACGGGGCGGTAACCGGGGAGCTGTTTTTT. Amino acid sequence: CASSQEDGAVTGELFF. The V gene is TRBV14, the J gene TRBJ2-2, with D perhaps being TRBD1 or TRBD2 (5 bases each). The CDR3 consists of 16 residues. V was trimmed by 0 bases and J by 5 bases, leaving 13 bases between them. CDR1 SGHDN and CDR2 FVKESK come from the germline V gene.

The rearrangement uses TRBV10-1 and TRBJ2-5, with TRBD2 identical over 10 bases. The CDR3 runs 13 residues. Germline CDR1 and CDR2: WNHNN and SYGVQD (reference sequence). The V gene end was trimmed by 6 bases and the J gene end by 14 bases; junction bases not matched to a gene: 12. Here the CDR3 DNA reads TGCGCCAGCAGCGCAAGGACGACTAGCGGGTTATACTTC. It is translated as CASSARTTSGLYF.

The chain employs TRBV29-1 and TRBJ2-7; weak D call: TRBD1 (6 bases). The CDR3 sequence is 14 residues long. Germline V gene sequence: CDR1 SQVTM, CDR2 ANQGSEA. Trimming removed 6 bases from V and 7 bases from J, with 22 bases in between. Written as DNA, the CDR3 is TGCAGCGTGGGTGAACCGGGACACCGCTGGGAGCAGTACTTC. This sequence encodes CSVGEPGHRWEQYF.

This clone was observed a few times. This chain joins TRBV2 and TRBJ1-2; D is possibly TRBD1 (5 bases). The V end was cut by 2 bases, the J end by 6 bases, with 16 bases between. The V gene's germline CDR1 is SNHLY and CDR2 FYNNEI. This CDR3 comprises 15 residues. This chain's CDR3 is CASSERGGRLDGYTF. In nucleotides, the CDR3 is TGTGCCAGCAGTGAAAGGGGCGGCAGACTTGATGGCTACACCTTC.

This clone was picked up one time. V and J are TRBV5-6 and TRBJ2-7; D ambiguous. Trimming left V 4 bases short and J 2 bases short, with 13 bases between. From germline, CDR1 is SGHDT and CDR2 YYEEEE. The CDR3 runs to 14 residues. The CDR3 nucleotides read TGTGCCAGCAGCCAAAGGCTCCCTCCCTACGAGCAGTACTTC. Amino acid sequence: CASSQRLPPYEQYF.

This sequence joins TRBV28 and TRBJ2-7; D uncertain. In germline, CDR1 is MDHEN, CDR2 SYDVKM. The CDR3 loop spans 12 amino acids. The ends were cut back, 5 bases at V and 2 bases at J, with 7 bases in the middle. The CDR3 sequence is CASSPSPYEQYF. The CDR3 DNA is TGTGCCAGCAGTCCAAGTCCCTACGAGCAGTACTTC. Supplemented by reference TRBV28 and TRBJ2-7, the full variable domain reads DVKVTQSSRYLVKRTGEKVFLECVQDMDHENMFWYRQDPGLGLRLIYFSYDVKMKEKGDIPEGYSVSREKKERFSLILESASTNQTSMYLCASSPSPYEQYFGPGTRLTVT.